This TCR beta chain comes out of a study of beta chain features in type 1 diabetes. Study overall: Across the samples, 107,917,701 sorted cells were examined in total. Findings and limits, study-wide: Moderate yet significant TCRB CDR3 shortening was seen in Type 1 diabetes patients in all four CD4+ subsets. Whether HLA type influences TCRB rearrangement remained unresolved here. High-TCR-expressing cells could be over-represented by cDNA sequencing. In the patient group, naive, central memory and Treg TCRB repertoires seemed more alike than in the healthy donor group.

Expressed TCRB transcripts got sequenced, as all isolated RNA was reverse transcribed. Assay: immunoSEQ multiplex PCR; the TCRdb copy retains only in-frame clones and omits some. Among 120,000 or so clones listed, roughly 17% were seen once. Germline V lookup: CDR1 SQVTM, CDR2 ANQGSEA. CDR3 length equals 15 residues. The trim removed 7 bases at V and 2 bases at J, leaving 13 bases unmatched. This clone was seen a handful of times. Its antigen is not known. Sample: central memory CD4+ T cells from blood. The V and J genes are TRBV29-1 and TRBJ2-5; 7 nucleotides align to TRBD2. The receptor comes from a young man with type 1 diabetes. CDR3 in amino acids: CSAGTPGAGQETQYF. The CDR3 DNA reads as TGCAGCGCCGGGACCCCCGGAGCGGGGCAAGAGACCCAGTACTTC.